This T cell receptor (beta chain) was recovered during a study of cytomegalovirus exposure and HLA in healthy donors. The wider study: The roughly 130 validation repertoires used the same platform as the roughly 700 first-cohort repertoires (as reported by a later analysis).

A remark on this clone: The antigen is unknown.

The table came from immunoSEQ multiplex PCR; TCRdb's copy has only in-frame clones and leaves some out. Altogether approximately 260,000 clones are present, 70% to 90% being singletons, with the ten largest covering over 0.95%. Findings and limits, study-wide: The classifier, whose performance was assessed in both the original and validation cohorts, reportedly diagnosed cytomegalovirus status with high specificity and sensitivity.

The V end was cut by 6 bases, the J end by 2 bases, with 16 bases between. The germline V gene encodes CDR1 KGHSH and CDR2 LQKENI. The CDR3 has 15 residues. This sequence was found in a young woman in good health and CMV-seronegative. The chain carries TRBV18 and TRBJ1-1, with D uncertain. Sequenced input: PBMCs. The CDR3 DNA is TGTGCCAGCTCGCCGACTGAGGGCAGTAACACTGAAGCTTTCTTT. Residues: CASSPTEGSNTEAFF.